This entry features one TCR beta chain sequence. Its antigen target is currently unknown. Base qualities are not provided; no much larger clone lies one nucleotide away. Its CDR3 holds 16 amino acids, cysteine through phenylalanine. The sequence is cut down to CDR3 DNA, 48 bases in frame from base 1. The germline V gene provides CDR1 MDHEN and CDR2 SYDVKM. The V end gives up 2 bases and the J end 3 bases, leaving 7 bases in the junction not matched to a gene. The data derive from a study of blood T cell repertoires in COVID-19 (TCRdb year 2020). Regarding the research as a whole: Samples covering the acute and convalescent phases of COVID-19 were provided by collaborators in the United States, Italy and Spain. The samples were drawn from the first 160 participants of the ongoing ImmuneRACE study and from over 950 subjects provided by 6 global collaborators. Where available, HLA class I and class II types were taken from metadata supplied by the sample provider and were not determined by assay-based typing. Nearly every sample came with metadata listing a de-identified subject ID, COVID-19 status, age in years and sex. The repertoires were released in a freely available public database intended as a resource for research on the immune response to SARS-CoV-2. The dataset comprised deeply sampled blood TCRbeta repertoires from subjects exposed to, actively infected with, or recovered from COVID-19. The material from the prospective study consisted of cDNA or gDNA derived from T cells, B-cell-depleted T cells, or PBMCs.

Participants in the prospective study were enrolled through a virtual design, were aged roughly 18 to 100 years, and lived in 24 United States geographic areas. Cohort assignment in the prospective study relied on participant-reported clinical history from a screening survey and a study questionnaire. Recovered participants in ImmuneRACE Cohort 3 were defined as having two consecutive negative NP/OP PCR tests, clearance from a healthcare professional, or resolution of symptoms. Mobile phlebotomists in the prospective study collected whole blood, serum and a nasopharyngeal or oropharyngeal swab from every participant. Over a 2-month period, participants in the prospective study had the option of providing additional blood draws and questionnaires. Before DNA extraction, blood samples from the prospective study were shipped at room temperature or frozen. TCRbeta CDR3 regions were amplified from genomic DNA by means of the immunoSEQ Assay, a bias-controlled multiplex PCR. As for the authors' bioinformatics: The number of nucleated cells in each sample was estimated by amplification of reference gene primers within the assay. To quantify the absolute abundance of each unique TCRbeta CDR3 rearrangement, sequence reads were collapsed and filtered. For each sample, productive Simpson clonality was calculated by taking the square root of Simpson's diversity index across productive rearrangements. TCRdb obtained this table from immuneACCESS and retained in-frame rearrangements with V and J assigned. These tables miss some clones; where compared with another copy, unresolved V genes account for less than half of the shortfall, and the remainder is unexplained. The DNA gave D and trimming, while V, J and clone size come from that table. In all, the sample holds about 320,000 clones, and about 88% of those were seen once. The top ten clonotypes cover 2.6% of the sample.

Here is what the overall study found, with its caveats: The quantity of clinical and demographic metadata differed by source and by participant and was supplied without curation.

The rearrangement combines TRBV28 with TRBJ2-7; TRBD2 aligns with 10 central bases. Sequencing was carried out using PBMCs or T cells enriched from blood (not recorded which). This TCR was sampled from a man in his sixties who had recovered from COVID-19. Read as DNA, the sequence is TGTGCCAGCAGTTTACCGAGAAGCGGGGGGGGCTACGAGCAGTACTTC. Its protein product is CASSLPRSGGGYEQYF.